These 8 T cell receptor beta chains share one sample of origin, sequenced in a study of cytomegalovirus exposure and HLA in healthy donors. The PCR ran on 60 Vbeta and 13 Jbeta primers. Sequenced by immunoSEQ multiplex PCR; TCRdb stores in-frame clones only, minus some. The table lists about 210,000 clones, around 80% of them singletons. Source material: PBMCs. Receptors originate from a man aged 40-49 years in good health and CMV-seropositive.

V is TRBV7-9 and J is TRBJ2-7; possibly TRBD2 for D (5 bases). Trimming pared 6 bases from V and 6 bases from J, leaving 24 bases between. The CDR3 contains 16 residues. Germline assignment: CDR1 SEHNR and CDR2 FQNEAQ (reference sequence). CDR3 protein: CASSLPDRGPYPEQYF. As DNA, the CDR3 is TGTGCCAGCAGTCTCCCGGACCGAGGGCCCTACCCCGAGCAGTACTTC.

This chain uses TRBV27 with TRBJ2-7; 8 nucleotides agree with TRBD1. The V gene end was trimmed by 5 bases and the J gene end by 2 bases; junction bases not matched to a gene: 5. Looked up from germline, CDR1 is MNHEY and CDR2 is SMNVEV (reference sequence). This CDR3 spans 14 amino acids. CDR3 in amino acids: CASSPDRGPYEQYF. The CDR3 DNA sequence: TGTGCCAGCAGTCCCGACAGGGGCCCCTACGAGCAGTACTTC.

There are a few counts of this clone. V gene TRBV18 combines with J gene TRBJ2-1; possible D gene TRBD2, 5 bases. This CDR3 has 16 amino acids. Germline CDR1 and CDR2: KGHSH and LQKENI. Trimming shortened V by 3 bases and J by 4 bases, and 16 bases separated the two germline ends. CDR3 in amino acids: CASSPLPSGPYNEQFF. CDR3 DNA: TGTGCCAGCTCACCTCTTCCGAGCGGCCCGTACAATGAGCAGTTCTTC. Based on the CDR3 plus reference TRBV18 and TRBJ2-1, the full variable domain is NAGVMQNPRHLVRRRGQEARLRCSPMKGHSHVYWYRQLPEEGLKFMVYLQKENIIDESGMPKERFSAEFPKEGPSILRIQQVVRGDSAAYFCASSPLPSGPYNEQFFGPGTRLTVL.

This clone has a single count. This sequence joins TRBV6-4 and TRBJ1-2; D may be TRBD1 (5 bases). V was cut by 0 bases and J by 7 bases, with 9 bases left in between. Looked up from germline, CDR1 is MRHNA and CDR2 is SNTAGT. The CDR3 has 13 amino acids. The CDR3 reads CASSDSRGGGYTF. The CDR3, as DNA: TGTGCCAGCAGTGACTCCCGCGGGGGTGGCTACACCTTC.

The genes are TRBV19 and TRBJ2-7; tentatively, D is TRBD2 (6 bases). Germline-derived CDR1 and CDR2 are LNHDA and SQIVND (reference sequence). V lost 6 bases to trimming and J lost 9 bases, with 15 bases between them. This CDR3 comprises 12 residues. The CDR3 DNA sequence: TGTGCCAGTAGCCCCGGGACTGGAACGCAGTACTTC. It encodes CASSPGTGTQYF. Full variable domain (remainder filled in from reference TRBV19 and TRBJ2-7): DGGITQSPKYLFRKEGQNVTLSCEQNLNHDAMYWYRQDPGQGLRLIYYSQIVNDFQKGDIAEGYSVSREKKESFPLTVTSAQKNPTAFYLCASSPGTGTQYFGPGTRLTVT.

The CDR3 DNA reads TGTGCCATCAGTGACTGGGGAGTTCGGGACGAGCAGTACTTC. Encoded protein: CAISDWGVRDEQYF. The chain carries TRBV10-3 and TRBJ2-7, with D tentatively TRBD2 (5 bases). This CDR3 is built from 14 residues. The V end lost 3 bases, the J end lost 5 bases, and 14 bases lay between the germline ends. Germline V lookup: CDR1 ENHRY, CDR2 SYGVKD.

J is TRBJ2-5 and V is TRBV7-9, with D possibly TRBD1 on 5 matching bases. The germline V and J ends were trimmed by 5 bases and 2 bases, with 15 bases remaining between them. The CDR3 runs 15 residues. From germline, CDR1 is SEHNR and CDR2 FQNEAQ (reference sequence). The CDR3 nucleotides are TGTGCCAGCAGCCCATCCAGGGTAGGGCAAGAGACCCAGTACTTC. This codes for CASSPSRVGQETQYF.

The gene calls are TRBV28 and TRBJ2-7; possibly TRBD2 for D (6 bases). Germline values: CDR1 MDHEN, CDR2 SYDVKM. With 6 bases removed from V and 4 bases from J, the gap between germline ends came to 16 bases. The CDR3 has 14 amino acids. CDR3 sequence (DNA): TGTGCCAGCAGCCCGCTGGGGGAGGATTACGAGCAGTACTTC. The encoded protein is CASSPLGEDYEQYF.